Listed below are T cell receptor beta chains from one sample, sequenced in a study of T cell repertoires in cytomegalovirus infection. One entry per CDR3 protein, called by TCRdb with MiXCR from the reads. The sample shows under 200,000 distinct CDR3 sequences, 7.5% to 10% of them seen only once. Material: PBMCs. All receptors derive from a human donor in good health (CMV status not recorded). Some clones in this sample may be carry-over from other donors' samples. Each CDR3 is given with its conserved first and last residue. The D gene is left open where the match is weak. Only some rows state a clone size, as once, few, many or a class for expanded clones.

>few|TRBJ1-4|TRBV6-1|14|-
CASSSGLGNEKLFF
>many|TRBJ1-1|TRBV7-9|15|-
CASSLYASMNTEAFF
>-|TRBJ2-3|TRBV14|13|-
CASSQARLDTQYF
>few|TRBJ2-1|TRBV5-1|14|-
CASSLDGSVGEQFF
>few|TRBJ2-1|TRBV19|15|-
CASSIGRGTFNEQFF
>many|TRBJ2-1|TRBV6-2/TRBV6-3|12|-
CASSLSINEQFF
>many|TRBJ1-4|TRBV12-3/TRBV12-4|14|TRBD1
CASTPDRGILKLFF
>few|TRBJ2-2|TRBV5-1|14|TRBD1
CASSSTGVTGELFF
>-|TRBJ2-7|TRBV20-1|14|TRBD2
CSAPNLAGSYEQYF
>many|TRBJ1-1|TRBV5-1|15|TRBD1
CASSSTTGGSTEAFF
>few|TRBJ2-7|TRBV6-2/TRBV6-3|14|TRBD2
CASSRGGLPTEQYF
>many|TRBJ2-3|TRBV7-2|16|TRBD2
CASSSIAGSSTDTQYF
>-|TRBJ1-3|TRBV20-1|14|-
CSAAGGLIGNTIYF
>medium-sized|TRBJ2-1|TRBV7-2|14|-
CASSFRRADGEQFF
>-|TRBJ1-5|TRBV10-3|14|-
CAISENVGNQPQHF